This TCR beta chain was observed in a study of naive and memory T cell subsets. The beta constant-region primer was an equimolar mix of two oligonucleotides covering TRBC1 and TRBC2. The ligated cDNA underwent four PCR rounds using SP2 and nested alpha and beta constant-region primers. TCRdb redid the calling of the UMI-ligation and nested PCR reads with MiXCR, one entry per CDR3 protein. The repertoire includes 80,000 to 95,000 distinct CDR3 sequences, about 9.9% of them detected once, and 0.95% to 1.5% sits in the top ten. After CD4 positive bead selection, the CD4-negative fraction gave CD8 T cells. Findings of the study overall: Over 85% of naive TCR sequences appeared only once, unlike memory subsets. Clonotypes are single alpha or beta chains, not paired receptors.

Notes on this clonotype: Its target is unknown.

Trimming removed 1 base at V and 6 bases at J, with 8 bases between. The V gene's germline CDR1 is SGDLS and CDR2 YYNGEE. The CDR3 length is 13 residues. The TCR comes from a human donor in good health. Sequencing was performed on naive CD8+ T cells from blood. The chain links TRBV9 to TRBJ2-4; D may match TRBD1 or TRBD2 (5 bases each). The CDR3 loop reads CASSVTGGNIQYF. The DNA of the CDR3 is TGTGCCAGCAGCGTAACTGGGGGAAACATTCAGTACTTC.